The 10 T cell receptor beta chains in this list originate from one sample, sequenced in a study of a mutant IDH1 vaccine in newly diagnosed glioma. Only in-frame clones appear in the TCRdb table, and some are missing; sequencing was by immunoSEQ multiplex PCR. The table has about 75,000 clones, roughly 90% seen once. Time point noted: week 5, during vaccination. What each vaccine dose contained was 300 ug of mutant IDH1 20-mer peptide, accompanied by topical imiquimod. No antigen has been identified for these receptors. The material was PBMCs, obtained from a glioma patient whose treatment included an IDH1 peptide vaccine. The receptors stem from a woman aged 50 to 60 with glioma.

This chain uses TRBV7-6 with TRBJ2-5; D is possibly TRBD2 (6 bases). V lost 7 bases, J lost 0 bases, and 9 bases lay in between. The CDR3 runs 13 residues. The germline CDR1 and CDR2 sequences are SGHVS and FNYEAQ. CDR3 amino acids: CASTRDYQETQYF. In DNA, the CDR3 is TGTGCCAGCACCCGGGACTACCAAGAGACCCAGTACTTC.

The chain carries TRBV7-2 and TRBJ2-1; D gene unclear. The CDR3 is made up of 12 amino acids. CDR1 is SGHTA and CDR2 is FQGNSA in the germline V gene. The germline V and J ends were trimmed by 2 bases and 9 bases, with 8 bases remaining between them. The CDR3 sequence: CASSLYGFEQFF. The CDR3 DNA reads TGTGCCAGCAGCTTATACGGGTTTGAGCAGTTCTTC.

In this sample, this clone turned up a few times. This chain connects TRBV5-6 to TRBJ1-5; perhaps TRBD1 as D (5 bases). The CDR3 sequence is 13 residues long. Trimming pared 0 bases from V and 4 bases from J, leaving 5 bases between. Germline V gives CDR1 SGHDT, CDR2 YYEEEE. CDR3 sequence reads: CASSLAGNQPQHF. DNA of the CDR3: TGTGCCAGCAGCTTGGCAGGGAATCAGCCCCAGCATTTT.

The rearrangement links TRBV4-2 to TRBJ1-5; possibly TRBD1 for D (5 bases). CDR3 length: 15 residues. Germline V gene sequence: CDR1 LGHNA, CDR2 YNFKEQ. The V end lost 5 bases, the J end lost 3 bases, and 14 bases lay between the germline ends. CDR3 coding DNA: TGTGCCAGCAGCGTAACCAGGGATTTCAATCAGCCCCAGCATTTT. This gives the protein CASSVTRDFNQPQHF.

The chain links TRBV6-1 to TRBJ2-1, with 9 bases fitting TRBD2. The germline CDR1 and CDR2 sequences are MNHNS and SASEGT. This CDR3 has 15 residues. V was clipped by 2 bases and J by 9 bases; unmatched bases: 8. The CDR3 loop reads CASSEMYAGGGEQFF. DNA for the CDR3: TGTGCCAGCAGTGAAATGTACGCGGGAGGGGGTGAGCAGTTCTTC.

The chain joins TRBV18 to TRBJ2-2; TRBD1 matches at 7 bases. V gave up 4 bases and J gave up 1 base; unmatched junction bases: 6. This CDR3 is built from 16 residues. Germline-derived CDR1 and CDR2 are KGHSH and LQKENI. Here the CDR3 reads CASSLNRDRNTGELFF. In nucleotides, the CDR3 is TGTGCCAGCTCACTTAACCGGGACAGGAACACCGGGGAGCTGTTTTTT.

The chain is built from TRBV4-2 and TRBJ2-1, with 8 bases identical to TRBD2. J was trimmed by 0 bases and V by 1 base; bases with no gene match: 2. Germline CDR1 and CDR2: LGHNA and YNFKEQ. CDR3 size: 16 residues. The DNA for the CDR3 is TGTGCCAGCAGCCAAGCCGGGACTAGCTCCTACAATGAGCAGTTCTTC. This codes for CASSQAGTSSYNEQFF.

The chain uses TRBV2 and TRBJ1-1, with 7 bases lining up with TRBD1. Per germline, CDR1 SNHLY and CDR2 FYNNEI. The length of the CDR3 is 14 residues. Germline trimming cut 5 bases from V and 0 bases from J; bases unmatched to any gene: 3. CDR3 in amino acids: CASSTTGMNTEAFF. The CDR3 nucleotides are TGTGCCAGCAGTACGACAGGGATGAACACTGAAGCTTTCTTT.

The chain carries TRBV5-1 and TRBJ2-5; 13 nucleotides agree with TRBD2. The V and J ends lost 4 bases and 4 bases, in that order; junction bases with no gene match: 7. The CDR3 has 16 amino acids. CDR1 is SGHRS and CDR2 is YFSETQ in the germline V gene. The CDR3 DNA reads as TGCGCCAGCAGCCGTACCCGACTAGCGGGAGGAGAGACCCAGTACTTC. The encoded protein is CASSRTRLAGGETQYF.

This clone has a single count. The V and J genes are TRBV19 and TRBJ1-5; D may be TRBD1 (5 bases). Trimming took off 10 bases at V and 0 bases at J, with 16 bases between the two ends. The germline gives CDR1 LNHDA, CDR2 SQIVND (reference sequence). The CDR3 has 15 residues. In DNA form, the CDR3 reads TGTGCCACAAGCCGGGACCTCCTTAGCAATCAGCCCCAGCATTTT. Its protein is CATSRDLLSNQPQHF.